The 9 T cell receptor beta chains listed next were all sequenced from one sample in a study of blood T cell repertoires in COVID-19 (dated by TCRdb to the early 2020s). To prepare the library, the immunoSEQ multiplex PCR assay was applied. In its TCRdb copy, this immuneACCESS table keeps in-frame sequences only and misses some clones. Where compared with another copy, unresolved V genes explain less than half of these, and the others have no known cause. The sample table lists roughly 100,000 clones, 70% to 90% of them with a count of one. Over 9.5% of the sample is held by the ten biggest clonotypes. Sequences were obtained from peripheral blood. These receptors all stem from a man in his forties or fifties with active or convalescent COVID-19.

V is TRBV6-4 and J is TRBJ2-4; D may be TRBD1 (5 bases). Trimming pared 2 bases from V and 0 bases from J, leaving 11 bases between. The length of the CDR3 is 16 residues. Germline CDR1 reads MRHNA; CDR2 reads SNTAGT. Written as DNA, the CDR3 is TGTGCCAGCAGTGACGACGGGCAGGGAGCCAAAAACATTCAGTACTTC. This sequence encodes CASSDDGQGAKNIQYF.

V gene TRBV5-1 combines with J gene TRBJ2-7, with D unresolved. Looked up from germline, CDR1 is SGHRS and CDR2 is YFSETQ. CDR3 length: 16 residues. Between the trimmed V and J ends, which lost 5 bases and 7 bases, there was a span of 25 bases. The CDR3 reads CASRPLGTVARREQYF. For the CDR3, the DNA is TGCGCCAGCAGACCTCTCGGCACAGTCGCGCGAAGGGAGCAGTACTTC.

In its sample, this clone was seen once. The chain employs TRBV9 and TRBJ2-2; 7 nucleotides agree with TRBD1. The CDR3 runs 14 residues. Unmatched junction bases numbered 3, after V lost 3 bases and J lost 4 bases. Germline-derived CDR1 and CDR2 are SGDLS and YYNGEE. The CDR3 DNA follows: TGTGCCAGCAGCGCCGGACAGGCCACCGGGGAGCTGTTTTTT. Translating it yields CASSAGQATGELFF.

The sample holds a few counts of this clone. The chain employs TRBV27 and TRBJ2-7; 12 bases match TRBD2. This CDR3 has 16 amino acids. Germline assignment: CDR1 MNHEY and CDR2 SMNVEV (reference sequence). The trim removed 4 bases at V and 9 bases at J, leaving 13 bases unmatched. For the CDR3, the DNA is TGTGCCAGCAGTTCCACCGGACTAGCGGGGAGGTTGGTGCAGTACTTC. Protein: CASSSTGLAGRLVQYF.

The chain couples TRBV7-2 to TRBJ2-2, with 8 bases aligning to TRBD2. V gave up 0 bases and J gave up 2 bases; unmatched junction bases: 8. Looked up from germline, CDR1 is SGHTA and CDR2 is FQGNSA. This CDR3 has 18 residues. The CDR3 is CASSLAGRAGGNTGELFF. CDR3 coding DNA: TGTGCCAGCAGCTTAGCGGGGCGTGCGGGGGGAAACACCGGGGAGCTGTTTTTT.

The sample holds a few counts of this clone. This sequence joins TRBV30 and TRBJ1-2, with no clear D. V lost 0 bases and J lost 3, with 17 bases in between. The CDR3 has 16 amino acids. The germline gives CDR1 GTSNPN, CDR2 SVGIG (reference sequence). CDR3 residues: CAWSVFLGAGDYGYTF. As DNA, the CDR3 is TGTGCCTGGAGTGTCTTTTTGGGCGCGGGTGACTATGGCTACACCTTC.

The chain has TRBV5-6 and TRBJ2-6; D might be TRBD2 (5 bases). Trimming removed 7 bases at V and 1 base at J, with 15 bases between. The germline CDR1 and CDR2 sequences are SGHDT and YYEEEE. CDR3 length equals 16 residues. CDR3 DNA: TGTGCCAGCGGCGACGGACGGGGATCTGGGGCCAACGTCCTGACTTTC. Translation gives CASGDGRGSGANVLTF.

This clone showed up many times. The chain is built from TRBV6-5 and TRBJ1-1; the D gene is possibly TRBD1 (5 bases). This CDR3 has 15 amino acids. Germline-derived CDR1 and CDR2 are MNHEY and SVGAGI. Trimming cost V 2 bases and J 1 base, with 11 bases left between them. The CDR3 bases are TGTGCCAGCAGTTACCGGATCACAGGGAACACTGAAGCTTTCTTT. This encodes CASSYRITGNTEAFF.

The V call is TRBV18, the J call TRBJ2-7, with TRBD1 matching 7 bases. Germline CDR1 and CDR2: KGHSH and LQKENI. J lost 5 bases, V lost 6 bases, and 13 bases had no gene match. The CDR3 has 15 residues. CDR3 protein: CASSLGPGTGDEQYF. The CDR3 nucleotides are TGTGCCAGCTCCCTAGGACCAGGAACAGGGGACGAGCAGTACTTC.